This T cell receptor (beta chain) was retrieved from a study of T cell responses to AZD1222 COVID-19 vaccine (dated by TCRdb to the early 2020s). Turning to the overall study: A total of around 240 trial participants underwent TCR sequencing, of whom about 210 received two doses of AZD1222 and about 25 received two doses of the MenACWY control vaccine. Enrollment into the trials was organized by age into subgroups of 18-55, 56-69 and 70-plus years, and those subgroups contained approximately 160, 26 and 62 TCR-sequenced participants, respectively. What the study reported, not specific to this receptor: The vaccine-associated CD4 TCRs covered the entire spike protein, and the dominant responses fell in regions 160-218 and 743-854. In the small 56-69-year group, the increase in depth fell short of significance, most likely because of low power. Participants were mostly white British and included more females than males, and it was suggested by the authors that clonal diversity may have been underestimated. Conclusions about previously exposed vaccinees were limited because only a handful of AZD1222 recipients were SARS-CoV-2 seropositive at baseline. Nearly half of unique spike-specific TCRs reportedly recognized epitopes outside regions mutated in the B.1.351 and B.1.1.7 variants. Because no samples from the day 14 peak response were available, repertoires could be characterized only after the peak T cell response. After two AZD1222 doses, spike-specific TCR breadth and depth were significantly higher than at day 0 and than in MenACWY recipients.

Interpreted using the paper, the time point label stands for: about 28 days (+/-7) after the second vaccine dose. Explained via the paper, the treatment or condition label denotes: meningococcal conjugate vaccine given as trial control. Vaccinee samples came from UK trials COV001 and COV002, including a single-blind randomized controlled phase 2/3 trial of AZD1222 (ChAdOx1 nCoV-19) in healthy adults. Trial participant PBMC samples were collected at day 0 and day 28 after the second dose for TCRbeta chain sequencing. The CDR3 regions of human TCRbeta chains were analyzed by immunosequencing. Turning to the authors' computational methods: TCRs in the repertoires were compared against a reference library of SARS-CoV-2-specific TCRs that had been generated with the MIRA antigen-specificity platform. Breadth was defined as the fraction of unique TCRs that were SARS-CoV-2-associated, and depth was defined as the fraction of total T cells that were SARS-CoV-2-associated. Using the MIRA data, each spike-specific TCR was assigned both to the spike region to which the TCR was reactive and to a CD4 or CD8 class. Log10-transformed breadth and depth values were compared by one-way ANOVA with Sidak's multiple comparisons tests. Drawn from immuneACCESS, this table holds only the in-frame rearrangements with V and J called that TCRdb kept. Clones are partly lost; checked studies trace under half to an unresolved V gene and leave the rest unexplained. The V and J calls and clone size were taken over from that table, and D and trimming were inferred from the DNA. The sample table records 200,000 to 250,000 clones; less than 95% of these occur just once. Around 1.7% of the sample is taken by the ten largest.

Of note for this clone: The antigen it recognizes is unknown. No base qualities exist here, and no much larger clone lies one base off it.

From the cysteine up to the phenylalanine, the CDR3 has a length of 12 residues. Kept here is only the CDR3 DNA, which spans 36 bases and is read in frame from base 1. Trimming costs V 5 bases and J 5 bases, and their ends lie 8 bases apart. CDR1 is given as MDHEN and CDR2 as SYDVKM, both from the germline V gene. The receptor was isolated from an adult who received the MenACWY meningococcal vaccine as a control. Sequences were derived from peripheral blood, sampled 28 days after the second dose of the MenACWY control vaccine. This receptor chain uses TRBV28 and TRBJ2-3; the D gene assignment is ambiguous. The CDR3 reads CASSPPEDTQYF. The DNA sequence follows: TGTGCCAGCAGTCCCCCTGAAGATACGCAGTATTTT.